The 17 T cell receptor beta chains listed next were all sequenced from one sample in a study of OX40 agonist ivuxolimab in advanced cancers. Sequencing was performed with immunoSEQ multiplex PCR; in TCRdb, only in-frame clones are kept and a portion is missing. The sample carries 57,000 or so clones, about 86% recorded once. The sequenced sample was CD4+ or CD8+ T cells sorted from blood, obtained in a trial of the OX40 agonist ivuxolimab. Receptors originate from an adult with an advanced solid tumor such as melanoma, head and neck, liver or kidney cancer.

The V call is TRBV9, the J call TRBJ2-1; D unclear. Trimming removed 0 bases from V and 1 base from J, with 14 bases in between. Germline CDR1 reads SGDLS; CDR2 reads YYNGEE. CDR3 length: 17 amino acids. CDR3 nucleotide sequence: TGTGCCAGCAGCGTAGGTATTGGCTATCCTTCCTACAATGAGCAGTTCTTC. It yields the protein CASSVGIGYPSYNEQFF. Based on the CDR3 plus reference TRBV9 and TRBJ2-1, the full variable domain is DSGVTQTPKHLITATGQRVTLRCSPRSGDLSVYWYQQSLDQGLQFLIQYYNGEERAKGNILERFSAQQFPDLHSELNLSSLELGDSALYFCASSVGIGYPSYNEQFFGPGTRLTVL.

The chain carries TRBV19 and TRBJ2-2; D is perhaps TRBD1 or TRBD2 (5 bases each). Between the trimmed V and J ends, which lost 1 base and 5 bases, there was a span of 20 bases. CDR3 length: 18 amino acids. CDR1 and CDR2 (germline): LNHDA, SQIVND (reference sequence). The CDR3 region is CASSIVGTGFIRTGELFF. CDR3 coding DNA: TGTGCCAGTAGTATAGTAGGGACGGGCTTTATCAGGACCGGGGAGCTGTTTTTT. The complete variable domain, with remaining parts taken from reference TRBV19 and TRBJ2-2, reads DGGITQSPKYLFRKEGQNVTLSCEQNLNHDAMYWYRQDPGQGLRLIYYSQIVNDFQKGDIAEGYSVSREKKESFPLTVTSAQKNPTAFYLCASSIVGTGFIRTGELFFGEGSRLTVL.

V is TRBV6-1 and J is TRBJ2-7, with D maybe TRBD2 (6 bases). The CDR3 spans 15 residues. Trimming took 6 bases from V and 4 from J, leaving 19 bases between them. Germline V gene sequence: CDR1 MNHNS, CDR2 SASEGT. CDR3 bases: TGTGCCAGCAGGGCACCGGGACTCCCTGCATACGAGCAGTACTTC. Amino acid sequence: CASRAPGLPAYEQYF.

CDR3 bases: TGTGCCAGCAGCATCCAGAGTGGCCTAGCGGGGAGAGGAAGTCAAGAGACCCAGTACTTC. Translation: CASSIQSGLAGRGSQETQYF. The V gene is TRBV7-6, the J gene TRBJ2-5, with 9 nucleotides matching TRBD2. J was trimmed by 2 bases and V by 5 bases; bases with no gene match: 21. Per germline, CDR1 SGHVS and CDR2 FNYEAQ. The CDR3 has 20 residues.

In this sample, this clone turned up a few times. The chain couples TRBV4-1 to TRBJ2-5; the D is unclear. V shed 5 bases and J shed 5 bases, with 12 bases lying between them. The CDR3 spans 13 residues. In germline, CDR1 is MGHRA, CDR2 YSYEKL. The CDR3 DNA follows: TGCGCCAGCAGCTTGGACCCTTGGGAGACCCAGTACTTC. Translation: CASSLDPWETQYF.

This clone came up a few times. V and J are TRBV14 and TRBJ2-7; TRBD2 matches 8 bases. This CDR3 contains 15 residues. Trimming at V came to 1 base and at J to 2 bases, leaving 4 bases not matched to a gene. Germline values: CDR1 SGHDN, CDR2 FVKESK. CDR3: CASSQGHSGAYEQYF. The CDR3, as DNA: TGTGCCAGCAGCCAAGGCCATAGCGGGGCCTACGAGCAGTACTTC.

This clone came up a few times. This chain connects TRBV18 to TRBJ1-1; TRBD1 agrees at 7 bases. Germline assignment: CDR1 KGHSH and CDR2 LQKENI. V shed 5 bases and J 4 bases; nucleotides not matched to a gene: 13. The CDR3 consists of 16 residues. DNA for the CDR3: TGTGCCAGCTCATCGTACCGGGGCGCAGGGGGCACTGAAGCTTTCTTT. Protein: CASSSYRGAGGTEAFF.

V is TRBV6-1 and J is TRBJ1-5; 7 bases are a match to TRBD1. The germline gives CDR1 MNHNS, CDR2 SASEGT. The CDR3 has 14 residues. The V segment lost 6 bases and the J segment 4 bases; nucleotides outside the gene matches: 6. CDR3 sequence reads: CASSRQGGNQPQHF. CDR3 sequence (DNA): TGTGCCAGCAGCCGACAGGGAGGGAATCAGCCCCAGCATTTT.

This clone occurred once. This chain connects TRBV18 to TRBJ1-2, with TRBD1 identical over 8 bases. With V trimmed by 1 base and J by 2 bases, 6 bases remained unmatched. Germline V gene sequence: CDR1 KGHSH, CDR2 LQKENI. This CDR3 has 16 amino acids. CDR3 coding DNA: TGTGCCAGCTCACCACAGGGACAGGCACAGAACTATGGCTACACCTTC. Translating it yields CASSPQGQAQNYGYTF.

The rearrangement links TRBV6-4 to TRBJ2-1; 15 bases fit TRBD2. Germline CDR1 is MRHNA and CDR2 is SNTAGT. Trimming took 0 bases from V and 1 from J; bases not matched to a gene: 4. This CDR3 contains 19 residues. CDR3 nucleotides: TGTGCCAGCAGTGACTCCGGACTAGCGGGGGGGCAGTCCTACAATGAGCAGTTCTTC. Residues: CASSDSGLAGGQSYNEQFF.

The chain couples TRBV5-8 to TRBJ2-2; D gene uncertain. The CDR3 has 14 amino acids. V lost 0 bases and J 1 base, leaving 4 bases between the germline ends. CDR1 and CDR2 (germline): SGHTS, YDEGEE. DNA of the CDR3: TGTGCCAGCAGCTTGGCGCGGAACACCGGGGAGCTGTTTTTT. Its protein product is CASSLARNTGELFF.

On this clone itself: Other DNA sequences in this sample translate to the same CDR3. The V gene is TRBV7-9, the J gene TRBJ2-2; D is perhaps TRBD1 or TRBD2 (6 bases each). Germline CDR1 is SEHNR and CDR2 is FQNEAQ (reference sequence). V was cut by 6 bases and J by 5 bases, with 16 bases left in between. The CDR3 consists of 15 residues. CDR3 protein: CASSSDRGPTGELFF. The CDR3 DNA is TGTGCCAGCAGTTCAGACCGGGGGCCTACCGGGGAGCTGTTTTTT.

The rearrangement uses TRBV19 and TRBJ2-3; 7 bases map to TRBD1. The J segment lost 3 bases and the V segment lost 7 bases, leaving 10 bases of the junction unmatched. The V gene's germline CDR1 is LNHDA and CDR2 SQIVND (reference sequence). There are 15 residues in the CDR3. CDR3 in amino acids: CASTERGLATDTQYF. The CDR3, as DNA: TGTGCCAGTACTGAGAGGGGGCTGGCTACAGATACGCAGTATTTT.

The table lists this clone with a few counts. The V and J genes are TRBV11-3 and TRBJ2-1, with 8 bases lining up with TRBD1. Germline V gene data show CDR1 as SGHNT and CDR2 as YENEEA. This CDR3 spans 14 amino acids. Trimming took 5 bases from V and 7 from J; bases not matched to a gene: 7. CDR3 coding DNA: TGTGCCAGCAGCCCAAGGACAGGGCGGAATGAGCAGTTCTTC. It specifies CASSPRTGRNEQFF.

The gene calls are TRBV10-3 and TRBJ2-2, with TRBD2 matching 8 bases. V lost 6 bases, J lost 1 base, and 1 base stayed unmatched. The germline CDR1 and CDR2 sequences are ENHRY and SYGVKD. The CDR3 runs to 14 residues. DNA of the CDR3: TGTGCCATCAGCACTAGCGGGAACACCGGGGAGCTGTTTTTT. It is translated as CAISTSGNTGELFF.

J is TRBJ1-2 and V is TRBV2, with D tentatively TRBD1 (5 bases). The CDR3 sequence is 13 residues long. V shed 6 bases and J shed 4 bases, with 12 bases lying between them. Germline V gives CDR1 SNHLY, CDR2 FYNNEI. The CDR3 region has the DNA TGTGCCAGCAGAGAGACAGACTTCTATGGCTACACCTTC. It is translated as CASRETDFYGYTF.

This rearrangement joins TRBV5-1 to TRBJ2-7; 8 nucleotides align to TRBD1. Looked up from germline, CDR1 is SGHRS and CDR2 is YFSETQ. The CDR3 has 14 amino acids. The V segment lost 4 bases and the J segment 6 bases; nucleotides outside the gene matches: 9. The CDR3 reads CASSPLQTGGEQYF. The DNA for the CDR3 is TGCGCCAGCAGCCCACTCCAAACAGGGGGCGAGCAGTACTTC. The full variable domain, in which reference TRBV5-1 and TRBJ2-7 provide the parts outside the CDR3, is KAGVTQTPRYLIKTRGQQVTLSCSPISGHRSVSWYQQTPGQGLQFLFEYFSETQRNKGNFPGRFSGRQFSNSRSEMNVSTLELGDSALYLCASSPLQTGGEQYFGPGTRLTVT.